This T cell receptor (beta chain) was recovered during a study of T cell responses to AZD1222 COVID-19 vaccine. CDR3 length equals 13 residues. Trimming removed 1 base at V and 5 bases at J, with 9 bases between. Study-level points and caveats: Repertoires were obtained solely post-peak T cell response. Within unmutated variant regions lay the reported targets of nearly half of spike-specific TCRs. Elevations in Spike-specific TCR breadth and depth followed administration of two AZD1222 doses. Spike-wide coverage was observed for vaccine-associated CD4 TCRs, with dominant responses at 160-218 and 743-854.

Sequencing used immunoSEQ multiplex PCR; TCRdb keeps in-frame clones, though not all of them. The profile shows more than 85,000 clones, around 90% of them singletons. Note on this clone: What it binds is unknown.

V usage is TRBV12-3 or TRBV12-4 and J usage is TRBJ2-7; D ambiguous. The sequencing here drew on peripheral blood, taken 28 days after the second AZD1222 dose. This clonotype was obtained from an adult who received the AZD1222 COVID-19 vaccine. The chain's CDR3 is CASSLERHDEQYF. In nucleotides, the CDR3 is TGTGCCAGCAGTTTAGAGCGTCACGACGAGCAGTACTTC.